The present TCR beta chain was sequenced within a study of shared clonotypes between healthy human individuals. The germline V gene has CDR1 SQVTM and CDR2 ANQGSEA. The CDR3 is 14 amino acids. Trimming removed 3 bases from V and 0 bases from J, with 8 bases in between. The assay was immunoSEQ multiplex PCR, and TCRdb's table has in-frame clones only and misses some. The sample lists over 700,000 clones; over 55% were seen once. The material sequenced was memory CD4+ T cells sorted from blood. Indicated subset: CD45RA-negative fraction. The TCR was taken from a woman aged 30 to 39 in good health. The chain links TRBV29-1 to TRBJ2-2; unclear D gene. The CDR3 region has the DNA TGCAGCGTTGAGTCCAATACGAACACCGGGGAGCTGTTTTTT. It codes for CSVESNTNTGELFF.